This T cell receptor beta chain emerged from a study of T cells in localized non-small cell lung cancer. Germline loops: CDR1 SGDLS, CDR2 YYNGEE. The CDR3 is 15 residues long. V shed 4 bases, J shed 1 base, and the junction held 7 bases outside the gene matches. Repertoires were generated with immunoSEQ multiplex PCR, while TCRdb's copy carries only in-frame clones and drops some. Among around 2,700 clones listed, approximately 30% were seen once. The V call is TRBV9, the J call TRBJ1-1; TRBD1 aligns across 7 bases. This specimen consisted of lung tumor tissue, obtained before any cancer treatment. The receptor was derived from an older female donor with stage II squamous cell lung carcinoma. CDR3 residues: CASSPQQGRNTEAFF. For the CDR3, the DNA is TGTGCCAGCAGCCCTCAACAGGGGAGGAACACTGAAGCTTTCTTT.